The 20 T cell receptor beta chains presented below share a single source sample, sequenced in a study of blood T cells in healthy people across ages. Combining a sample-barcoded 5' primer with a J-beta primer mix, a second PCR ran for roughly 7 to 12 cycles. TCRdb ran MiXCR on the 5' RACE reads and lists one entry per CDR3 protein. The data contain hundreds of thousands of distinct CDR3 sequences, 20% to 25% of them singletons. Source material: blood. These receptors came from a man between 70 and 80 years old in good health.

This clonotype came up a few times. The chain employs TRBV6-6 and TRBJ1-1, with D possibly matching TRBD1 (5 bases). The CDR3 extends over 12 amino acids. V lost 5 bases to trimming and J lost 6 bases, with 10 bases between them. Germline V gene sequence: CDR1 MNHNY, CDR2 SVGAGI (reference sequence). This chain's CDR3 is CASSGQTAEAFF. CDR3 DNA sequence: TGTGCCAGCAGTGGACAAACAGCTGAAGCTTTCTTT.

The V and J genes are TRBV6-5 and TRBJ2-1; 7 bases map to TRBD2. The CDR3 runs 14 residues. V was pared by 5 bases and J by 6 bases, with 7 bases of the junction left unmatched. From germline, CDR1 is MNHEY and CDR2 SVGAGI. The DNA of the CDR3 is TGTGCCAGCAGTATTGAGCGGGATTTCAATGAGCAGTTCTTC. Translation: CASSIERDFNEQFF.

The genes are TRBV18 and TRBJ2-5; D uncertain. V was clipped by 0 bases and J by 1 base, with 9 bases between them. The CDR3 is 15 residues long. Germline assignment: CDR1 KGHSH and CDR2 LQKENI. The CDR3 DNA reads as TGTGCCAGCTCACCACCGCCCAGAAGCCAAGAGACCCAGTACTTC. Translating gives CASSPPPRSQETQYF.

The chain has TRBV4-3 and TRBJ1-2; D gene uncertain. Germline V CDR1 and CDR2: LGHNA, YSLEER. The CDR3 consists of 15 residues. Trimming took 1 base from V and 2 from J, leaving 11 bases between them. This CDR3 reads CASSQGPMQNYGYTF. CDR3 sequence (DNA): TGCGCCAGCAGCCAAGGCCCGATGCAAAACTATGGCTACACCTTC.

This clonotype has a handful of counts. V is TRBV19 and J is TRBJ2-4; either TRBD1 or TRBD2 may supply D (5 bases each). The CDR3 length is 15 residues. Looked up from germline, CDR1 is LNHDA and CDR2 is SQIVND (reference sequence). V was clipped by 5 bases and J by 5 bases, with 16 bases between them. In DNA form, the CDR3 reads TGTGCCAGTAGTCTACGGGGCGGCAACCAAAACATTCAGTACTTC. Protein sequence: CASSLRGGNQNIQYF.

This clonotype was observed a handful of times. The chain carries TRBV14 and TRBJ1-2; no firm D call. V was pared by 1 base and J by 0 bases, with 6 bases between. There are 14 residues in the CDR3. Germline V gene data show CDR1 as SGHDN and CDR2 as FVKESK. CDR3 amino acids: CASSQGATNYGYTF. The CDR3 DNA reads as TGTGCCAGCAGCCAAGGTGCGACTAACTATGGCTACACCTTC.

This clonotype has more than one count but fewer than ten. The chain combines TRBV7-9 with TRBJ1-5, with unresolved D. CDR3 length: 13 amino acids. Per the germline V gene, CDR1 is SEHNR and CDR2 is FQNEAQ (reference sequence). Trimming pared 5 bases from V and 9 bases from J, leaving 14 bases between. As DNA, the CDR3 is TGTGCCAGCAGCATAGACTCGCGCTTGCCCCAGCATTTT. It translates to CASSIDSRLPQHF.

The genes are TRBV20-1 and TRBJ2-1; 9 nucleotides match TRBD2. The CDR3 is 15 residues long. V lost 3 bases, J lost 2 bases, and 5 bases stayed unmatched. Germline CDR1 is DFQATT and CDR2 is SNEGSKA (reference sequence). The CDR3 region has the DNA TGCAGTGCTAGGGTCGGCGGGAGGGCCTACAATGAGCAGTTCTTC. As protein: CSARVGGRAYNEQFF.

This clonotype has more than one count but fewer than ten. The chain employs TRBV6-1 and TRBJ2-5; tentatively, D is TRBD2 (5 bases). Germline assignment: CDR1 MNHNS and CDR2 SASEGT. The CDR3 extends over 16 amino acids. V lost 5 bases and J 0 bases, leaving 16 bases between the germline ends. CDR3 DNA sequence: TGTGCCAGCAGTCGATTGACAAGCGGAAACCAAGAGACCCAGTACTTC. Amino acids: CASSRLTSGNQETQYF.

This clonotype has only a few counts. The chain is built from TRBV19 and TRBJ2-5, with TRBD1 matching over 10 bases. CDR1 and CDR2 (germline): LNHDA, SQIVND (reference sequence). The CDR3 length is 14 residues. With 4 bases clipped from V and 3 bases from J, the junction kept 2 bases outside the gene matches. CDR3 sequence (DNA): TGTGCCAGTAGTACCGGGACAGGGGAAGAGACCCAGTACTTC. As protein: CASSTGTGEETQYF. The variable domain in full, completed from reference TRBV19 and TRBJ2-5, reads DGGITQSPKYLFRKEGQNVTLSCEQNLNHDAMYWYRQDPGQGLRLIYYSQIVNDFQKGDIAEGYSVSREKKESFPLTVTSAQKNPTAFYLCASSTGTGEETQYFGPGTRLLVL.

This clonotype has only a few counts. The chain is built from TRBV20-1 and TRBJ2-5; 10 positions match TRBD2. The DNA end lines up better with TRBJ2-1; the J call may be wrong. The length of the CDR3 is 14 residues. Germline CDR1 and CDR2: DFQATT and SNEGSKA (reference sequence). CDR3 protein: CSAKLAGSLNEQFF. The CDR3 DNA reads as TGCAGTGCTAAACTAGCGGGAAGTCTAAATGAGCAGTTCTTC.

With regard to this clonotype: One end of the junction does not line up with germline, which may come from a read error. V usage is TRBV7-2 and J usage is TRBJ1-4, with 10 bases that match TRBD1. CDR3 length equals 17 residues. CDR1 is SGHTA and CDR2 is FQGNSA in the germline V gene. The CDR3 sequence is CPSSPGTGVDGNEKLFF. The DNA for the CDR3 is TGTCCCAGCAGTCCCGGGACAGGGGTTGATGGGAACGAAAAACTGTTTTTT.

This clonotype came up a few times. The rearrangement links TRBV4-1 to TRBJ2-3, with a tentative D call TRBD1 (6 bases). The CDR3 has 15 residues. Germline CDR1 and CDR2: MGHRA and YSYEKL. V lost 4 bases to trimming and J lost 1 base, with 12 bases between them. The CDR3 DNA is TGCGCCAGCAGCCGCCCGACAGGCGGCACAGATACGCAGTATTTT. This translates into CASSRPTGGTDTQYF.

Details on this clonotype: Its ends do not fully match the called genes, so a read error is possible. The chain links TRBV2 to TRBJ2-6; D perhaps matches TRBD1 (6 bases). Germline V gene data show CDR1 as SNHLY and CDR2 as FYNNEI. The length of the CDR3 is 17 residues. CDR3: CASSVSGHRSGANLLTF. In DNA, the CDR3 is TGTGCCAGCAGTGTTTCGGGACACCGCTCTGGGGCCAACCTCCTGACTTTC.

This clonotype was detected many times. The rearrangement uses TRBV29-1 and TRBJ2-3; 8 nucleotides match TRBD1. The CDR3 consists of 14 residues. Germline CDR1 is SQVTM and CDR2 is ANQGSEA. V lost 0 bases to trimming and J lost 3 bases; unmatched junction nucleotides: 2. The CDR3 loop reads CSVEEGDRTDTQYF. As DNA, the CDR3 is TGCAGCGTTGAAGAGGGGGACAGGACAGATACGCAGTATTTT.

This clonotype was observed once. The CDR3 loop is CASSPGGEIDEKLFF. DNA of the CDR3: TGTGCCAGCAGTCCCGGGGGCGAGATTGATGAAAAACTGTTTTTT. This chain links TRBV12-3 or TRBV12-4 with TRBJ1-4, with D maybe TRBD1 (6 bases). The CDR3 has 15 residues. The V end lost 5 bases, the J end lost 6 bases, and 16 bases lay between the germline ends.

The chain combines TRBV7-9 with TRBJ1-1; tentative D call: TRBD1 (5 bases). This CDR3 has 16 residues. Germline CDR1 and CDR2: SEHNR and FQNEAQ (reference sequence). V lost 4 bases and J 1 base, leaving 16 bases between the germline ends. This CDR3 reads CASSYSPGPENTEAFF. As DNA, the CDR3 is TGTGCCAGCAGCTACAGTCCGGGACCGGAGAACACTGAAGCTTTCTTT.

The chain joins TRBV12-3 or TRBV12-4 to TRBJ2-5, with TRBD2 identical over 12 bases. Gene TRBJ2-7 matches the end of the DNA better, so the J call may be wrong. This CDR3 has 16 residues. The DNA for the CDR3 is TGTGCCAGCAGCCCTACTAGCGGGAGGTTGTCCTACGAGCAGTACTTC. As protein: CASSPTSGRLSYEQYF.

This clonotype was detected a few times. CDR3 nucleotide sequence: TGCAGCGTTGAAAGGGACAGGGCCGGCGAGCAGTACTTC. It yields the protein CSVERDRAGEQYF. This chain uses TRBV29-1 with TRBJ2-7, with 9 nucleotides matching TRBD1. CDR3 length equals 13 residues. The V segment lost 2 bases and the J segment 6 bases; nucleotides outside the gene matches: 5. The germline V gene encodes CDR1 SQVTM and CDR2 ANQGSEA.

The chain uses TRBV5-6 and TRBJ2-5; 7 nucleotides agree with TRBD1. Unmatched junction bases numbered 4, after V lost 0 bases and J lost 2 bases. This CDR3 region has 15 residues. Germline assignment: CDR1 SGHDT and CDR2 YYEEEE. For the CDR3, the DNA is TGTGCCAGCAGCTTGGGTCCACAGGGGCAAGAGACCCAGTACTTC. Protein product: CASSLGPQGQETQYF. Using reference TRBV5-6 and TRBJ2-5 for the parts outside the CDR3, the full variable domain is DAGVTQSPTHLIKTRGQQVTLRCSPKSGHDTVSWYQQALGQGPQFIFQYYEEEERQRGNFPDRFSGHQFPNYSSELNVNALLLGDSALYLCASSLGPQGQETQYFGPGTRLLVL.